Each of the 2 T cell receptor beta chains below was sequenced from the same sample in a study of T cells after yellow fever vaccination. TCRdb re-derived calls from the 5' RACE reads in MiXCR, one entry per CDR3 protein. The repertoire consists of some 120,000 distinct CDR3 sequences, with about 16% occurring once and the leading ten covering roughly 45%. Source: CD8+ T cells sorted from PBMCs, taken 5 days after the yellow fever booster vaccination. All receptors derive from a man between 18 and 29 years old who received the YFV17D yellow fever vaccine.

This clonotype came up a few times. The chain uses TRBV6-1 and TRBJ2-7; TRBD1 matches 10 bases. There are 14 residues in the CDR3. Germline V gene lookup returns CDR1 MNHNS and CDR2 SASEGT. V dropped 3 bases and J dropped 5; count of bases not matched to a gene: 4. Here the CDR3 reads CASSETGGADEQYV. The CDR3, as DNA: TGTGCCAGCAGTGAGACAGGGGGCGCAGACGAGCAGTACGTC.

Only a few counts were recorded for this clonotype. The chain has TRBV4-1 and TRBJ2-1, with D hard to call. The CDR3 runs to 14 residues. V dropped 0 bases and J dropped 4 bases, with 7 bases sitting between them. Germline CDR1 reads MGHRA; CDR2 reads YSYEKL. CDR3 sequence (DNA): TGCGCCAGCAGCCAAGATAAGGGATACAATGAGCAGTTCTTC. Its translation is CASSQDKGYNEQFF.